This TCR beta chain came from a study of tumor and adjacent non-tumor tissue in lung cancer. At the level of the study: The patients, around 10 men and roughly 5 women, were 31 to 76 with stage I to III disease. Study conclusions and caveats: Tumor repertoires had a smaller top 100 clone share than normal lung. Significantly higher TCR diversity was found in tumor than normal lung.

The template was RNA from unsorted bulk tissue. Distant lung tissue was collected more than 3 cm away from the tumor edge. Donors were chemotherapy-naive, newly diagnosed lung cancer surgical patients in China, August–late 2014. Trimming stripped 7 bases from V and 5 bases from J, with 17 bases between. Germline CDR1 DFQATT, CDR2 SNEGSKA (reference sequence). The CDR3 consists of 13 residues. This clonotype was picked up one time. What it recognizes is unknown. A modified ARM-PCR protocol with three rounds of nested PCR amplified TCRbeta. In TCRdb, the multiplex PCR reads were re-called with MiXCR into one record per CDR3 protein. The sample has some 100,000 distinct CDR3 sequences, around three fifths seen once; the top ten hold around a fifth.

The sequence derives from a man aged 25 to 40 with non-small cell lung cancer. The gene calls are TRBV20-1 and TRBJ1-1; D possibly corresponds to TRBD1 (5 bases). The sequenced sample consisted of distant non-tumor lung tissue. Here the CDR3 reads CSVGGHGNTEAFF. The CDR3 nucleotides read TGCAGTGTTGGCGGACATGGGAATACTGAAGCTTTCTTT.